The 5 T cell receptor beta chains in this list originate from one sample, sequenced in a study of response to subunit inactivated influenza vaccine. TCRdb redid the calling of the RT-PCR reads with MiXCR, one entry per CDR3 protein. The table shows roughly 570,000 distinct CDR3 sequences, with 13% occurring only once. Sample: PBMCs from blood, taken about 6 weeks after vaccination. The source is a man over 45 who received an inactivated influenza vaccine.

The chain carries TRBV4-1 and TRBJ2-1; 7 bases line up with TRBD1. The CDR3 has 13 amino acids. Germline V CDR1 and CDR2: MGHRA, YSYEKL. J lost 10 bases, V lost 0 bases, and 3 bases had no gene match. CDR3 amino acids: CASSQDRGWEQFF. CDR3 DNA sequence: TGCGCCAGCAGCCAAGACAGGGGGTGGGAGCAGTTCTTC.

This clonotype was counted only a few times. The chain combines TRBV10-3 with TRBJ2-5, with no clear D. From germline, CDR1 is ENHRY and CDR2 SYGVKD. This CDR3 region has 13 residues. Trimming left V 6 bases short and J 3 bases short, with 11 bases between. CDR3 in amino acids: CAIRGEVKETQYF. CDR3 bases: TGTGCCATCAGGGGCGAGGTGAAAGAGACCCAGTACTTC.

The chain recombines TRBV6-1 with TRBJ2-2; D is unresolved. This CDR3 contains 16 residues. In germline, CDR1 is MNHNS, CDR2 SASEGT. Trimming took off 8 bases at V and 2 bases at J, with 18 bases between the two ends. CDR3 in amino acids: CASLPLNRENTGELFF. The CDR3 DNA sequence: TGTGCCAGCTTACCTCTGAATAGAGAAAACACCGGGGAGCTGTTTTTT.

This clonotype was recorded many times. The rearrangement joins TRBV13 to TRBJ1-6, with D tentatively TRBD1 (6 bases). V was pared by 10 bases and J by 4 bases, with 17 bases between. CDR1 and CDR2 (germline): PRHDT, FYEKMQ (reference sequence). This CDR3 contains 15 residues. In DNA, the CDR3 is TGTGCCACCTTGGCGGCAGGGGAATATAATTCACCCCTCCACTTT. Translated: CATLAAGEYNSPLHF. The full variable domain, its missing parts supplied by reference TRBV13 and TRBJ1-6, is AAGVIQSPRHLIKEKRETATLKCYPIPRHDTVYWYQQGPGQDPQFLISFYEKMQSDKGSIPDRFSAQQFSDYHSELNMSSLELGDSALYFCATLAAGEYNSPLHFGNGTRLTVT.

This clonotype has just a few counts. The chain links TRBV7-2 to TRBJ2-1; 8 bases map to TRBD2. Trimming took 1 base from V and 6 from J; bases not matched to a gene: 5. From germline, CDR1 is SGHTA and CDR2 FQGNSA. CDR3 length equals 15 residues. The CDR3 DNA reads TGTGCCAGCAGCTTAGAGGCGGGAGGTTCCAATGAGCAGTTCTTC. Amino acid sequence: CASSLEAGGSNEQFF.